A selection of T cell receptor beta chains follows, all from one sample in a study of identical twins. TCRdb fed the 5' RACE reads into MiXCR, producing one record per CDR3 protein. There are a few hundred thousand distinct CDR3 sequences in the sample; roughly 15% occur only once, and 0.44% lies in the top ten. In addition, the sample was reused for a study of yellow fever vaccine responses in identical twins.

The source material was CD4+ T cells sorted from blood. These TCRs come from a woman between 18 and 29 years old in good health. The CDR3 runs from the conserved cysteine through the conserved F or W. D genes are given only for firm matches. Only some rows state a clone size, as once, few, many or a class for expanded clones.

j_call: TRBJ2-1
clone_size: .
d_call: TRBD2
v_call: TRBV4-1
cdr3_nt: TGCGCCAGCAGCCAAGTCCCCCTTACTAGCGGGGGACCTATATACAATGAGCAGTTCTTC
cdr3_aa: CASSQVPLTSGGPIYNEQFF

j_call: TRBJ2-7
clone_size: few
d_call: .
v_call: TRBV5-6
cdr3_nt: TGTGCCAGCAGCTTGGCAGGGCCAGGCGAGCAGTACTTC
cdr3_aa: CASSLAGPGEQYF

j_call: TRBJ2-3
clone_size: .
d_call: .
v_call: TRBV7-2
cdr3_nt: TGTGCCAGCACCCGAGCCCCGTACGAAGATACGCAGTATTTT
cdr3_aa: CASTRAPYEDTQYF

j_call: TRBJ2-3
clone_size: .
d_call: .
v_call: TRBV10-1
cdr3_nt: TGCGCCGTGGGGGTCCCGCCCGATACGCAGTATTTT
cdr3_aa: CAVGVPPDTQYF

j_call: TRBJ2-6
clone_size: .
d_call: TRBD1
v_call: TRBV27
cdr3_nt: TGTGCCAGCAGTTCGATATTACGGGACAGGGGAACTGGGGCCAACGTCCTGACTTTC
cdr3_aa: CASSSILRDRGTGANVLTF

j_call: TRBJ2-3
clone_size: .
d_call: TRBD1
v_call: TRBV24-1
cdr3_nt: TGTGCCACCAGCCGCCGGGACAGAGGGAGCACAGATACGCAGTATTTT
cdr3_aa: CATSRRDRGSTDTQYF

j_call: TRBJ2-3
clone_size: few
d_call: TRBD1
v_call: TRBV5-1
cdr3_nt: TGCGCCAGCAGCTCAGATGGGACAGGGTTTTCAGATACGCAGTATTTT
cdr3_aa: CASSSDGTGFSDTQYF

j_call: TRBJ2-1
clone_size: .
d_call: TRBD2
v_call: TRBV6-1
cdr3_nt: TGTGCCAGCAACATGGAAGTAGCGGGGGGAAATGAGCAGTTCTTC
cdr3_aa: CASNMEVAGGNEQFF

j_call: TRBJ2-3
clone_size: many
d_call: TRBD2
v_call: TRBV28
cdr3_nt: TGTGCCAGCAGTCCCGGACTAGCGGGGGGATATACGCAGTATTTT
cdr3_aa: CASSPGLAGGYTQYF

j_call: TRBJ2-7
clone_size: few
d_call: TRBD2
v_call: TRBV28
cdr3_nt: TGTGCCAGCAGTCTAATAAGGACTAGCGGCTCCTACGAGCAGTACTTC
cdr3_aa: CASSLIRTSGSYEQYF

j_call: TRBJ2-7
clone_size: few
d_call: .
v_call: TRBV7-2
cdr3_nt: TGTGCCAGCAGCTTAGAAGAGGGTCCCTACGAGCAGTACTTC
cdr3_aa: CASSLEEGPYEQYF

j_call: TRBJ2-7
clone_size: .
d_call: .
v_call: TRBV20-1
cdr3_nt: TGCAGTGCTCAACCCGGGCGGGACAACCTCTACGAGCAGTACTTC
cdr3_aa: CSAQPGRDNLYEQYF

j_call: TRBJ1-1
clone_size: .
d_call: TRBD1
v_call: TRBV20-1
cdr3_nt: TGCAGTCGGGGACAGAGGATACCGAACACTGAAGCTTTCTTT
cdr3_aa: CSRGQRIPNTEAFF

j_call: TRBJ2-2
clone_size: .
d_call: TRBD2
v_call: TRBV12-3/TRBV12-4
cdr3_nt: TGTGCCAGCACCATGGGACTAGCGGGGAACACCGGGGAGCTGTTTTTT
cdr3_aa: CASTMGLAGNTGELFF

j_call: TRBJ2-1
clone_size: few
d_call: .
v_call: TRBV5-1
cdr3_nt: TGCGCCAGCAGCTTGAATCGGGGGACTTTCGATGAGCAGTTCTTC
cdr3_aa: CASSLNRGTFDEQFF

j_call: TRBJ2-3
clone_size: .
d_call: .
v_call: TRBV6-5
cdr3_nt: TGTGCCAGCAGTCACCGGGATTTAGCGGCAGATACGCAGTATTTT
cdr3_aa: CASSHRDLAADTQYF

j_call: TRBJ1-6
clone_size: few
d_call: TRBD1
v_call: TRBV5-6
cdr3_nt: TGTGCCAGCAGCTACAAAGGGACAGGTAGCTCACCCCTCCACTTT
cdr3_aa: CASSYKGTGSSPLHF

j_call: TRBJ2-7
clone_size: few
d_call: .
v_call: TRBV5-6
cdr3_nt: TGTGCCAGCAGCCCGGGAGTGCCCAAACTCCCCTACGAGCAGTACTTC
cdr3_aa: CASSPGVPKLPYEQYF

j_call: TRBJ2-5
clone_size: .
d_call: TRBD1
v_call: TRBV10-1
cdr3_nt: TGCGCCAGCAGTGAGTTCCAGGGGGCTGGACAAGAGACCCAGTACTTC
cdr3_aa: CASSEFQGAGQETQYF

j_call: TRBJ2-1
clone_size: .
d_call: .
v_call: TRBV20-1
cdr3_nt: TGCAGTGCTACCAGTAATGAGCAGTTCTTC
cdr3_aa: CSATSNEQFF

j_call: TRBJ1-2
clone_size: .
d_call: .
v_call: TRBV12-3/TRBV12-4
cdr3_nt: TGTGCCAGCAGTTTTCCTAGAGCTAACTATGGCTACACCTTC
cdr3_aa: CASSFPRANYGYTF

j_call: TRBJ2-1
clone_size: few
d_call: TRBD1
v_call: TRBV24-1
cdr3_nt: TGTGCCACCGCCGGGACAGGGGTGGGCAATGAGCAGTTCTTC
cdr3_aa: CATAGTGVGNEQFF

j_call: TRBJ2-4
clone_size: once
d_call: TRBD1
v_call: TRBV16
cdr3_nt: TGTGCCAGCAGCCAATCTGGACAGGGGGCCTTTGGGGCCAAAAACATTCAGTACTTC
cdr3_aa: CASSQSGQGAFGAKNIQYF

j_call: TRBJ1-1
clone_size: .
d_call: .
v_call: TRBV3-1
cdr3_nt: TGTGCCAGCAGCCACTCAAGAAACCGAAACACTGAAGCTTTCTTT
cdr3_aa: CASSHSRNRNTEAFF

j_call: TRBJ1-4
clone_size: few
d_call: .
v_call: TRBV3-1
cdr3_nt: TGTGCCAGCAGCCAAGATTTTATAGGGTTGTACGCAACTAATGAAAAACTGTTTTTT
cdr3_aa: CASSQDFIGLYATNEKLFF

j_call: TRBJ2-7
clone_size: few
d_call: TRBD2
v_call: TRBV12-3/TRBV12-4
cdr3_nt: TGTGCCGTCCCCTCTACCGGGAGGAAAGGCGAGCAGTACTTC
cdr3_aa: CAVPSTGRKGEQYF

j_call: TRBJ1-4
clone_size: few
d_call: .
v_call: TRBV20-1
cdr3_nt: TGCAGTGTCCCGGGACCTAATGAAAAACTGTTTTTT
cdr3_aa: CSVPGPNEKLFF

j_call: TRBJ2-1
clone_size: few
d_call: .
v_call: TRBV7-9
cdr3_nt: TGTGCCAGCAGCGCGCGCCCGGAGACGGGTACCAATGAGCAGTTCTTC
cdr3_aa: CASSARPETGTNEQFF

j_call: TRBJ1-5
clone_size: few
d_call: .
v_call: TRBV20-1
cdr3_nt: TGCAGTGCTAGAGCGCCACAGGGTCCATGGCCCCAGCATTTT
cdr3_aa: CSARAPQGPWPQHF

j_call: TRBJ2-1
clone_size: .
d_call: TRBD2
v_call: TRBV5-8
cdr3_nt: TGTGCCAGCAGCTTGGCCGGGGGGTGGAATGAGCAGTTCTTC
cdr3_aa: CASSLAGGWNEQFF

j_call: TRBJ1-2
clone_size: many
d_call: TRBD1
v_call: TRBV12-3/TRBV12-4
cdr3_nt: TGTGCCAGCAGTTTAGCCGGGACAGCCATTCCCTATGGCTACACCTTC
cdr3_aa: CASSLAGTAIPYGYTF

j_call: TRBJ2-2
clone_size: .
d_call: .
v_call: TRBV6-1
cdr3_nt: TGTGCCAGCAGACCAGGCGGGATGAACACCGGGGAGCTGTTTTTT
cdr3_aa: CASRPGGMNTGELFF

j_call: TRBJ2-5
clone_size: few
d_call: .
v_call: TRBV15
cdr3_nt: TGTGCCACCAGCAATCTCTACCAAGAGACCCAGTACTTC
cdr3_aa: CATSNLYQETQYF

j_call: TRBJ2-7
clone_size: .
d_call: .
v_call: TRBV12-3/TRBV12-4
cdr3_nt: TGTGCCAGCAGTTTTGGCGGCAGGGTGGGCGAGCAGTACTTC
cdr3_aa: CASSFGGRVGEQYF

j_call: TRBJ2-7
clone_size: few
d_call: TRBD2
v_call: TRBV5-5
cdr3_nt: TGTGCCAGCAGCTTGAGCTCTAGCGGGGCCTACGAGCAGTACTTC
cdr3_aa: CASSLSSSGAYEQYF

j_call: TRBJ2-1
clone_size: few
d_call: .
v_call: TRBV7-2
cdr3_nt: TGTGCCAGCAGCTTAAGTCTAGCCGGAGACGAGCAGTTCTTC
cdr3_aa: CASSLSLAGDEQFF

j_call: TRBJ2-5
clone_size: .
d_call: TRBD2
v_call: TRBV12-5
cdr3_nt: TGTGCTAGTGGGCCTGGACTAGCGGGGGGTCGAGAGACCCAGTACTTC
cdr3_aa: CASGPGLAGGRETQYF

j_call: TRBJ1-1
clone_size: few
d_call: .
v_call: TRBV7-2
cdr3_nt: TGTGCCAGCAGCCCCGGCAGGGATGTGTATAACACTGAAGCTTTCTTT
cdr3_aa: CASSPGRDVYNTEAFF

j_call: TRBJ1-5
clone_size: few
d_call: .
v_call: TRBV14
cdr3_nt: TGTGCCAGCAGCCTATCAACGAGATCCGGGGGAGGGCAGCCCCAGCATTTT
cdr3_aa: CASSLSTRSGGGQPQHF

j_call: TRBJ2-1
clone_size: few
d_call: .
v_call: TRBV20-1
cdr3_nt: TGCAGTGCTAGATATAGCGGCCAGAATGAGCAGTTCTTC
cdr3_aa: CSARYSGQNEQFF

j_call: TRBJ2-3
clone_size: few
d_call: .
v_call: TRBV7-3
cdr3_nt: TGTGCCAGCAGCGCCTGGCCAGGGCTTTATACGCAGTATTTT
cdr3_aa: CASSAWPGLYTQYF

j_call: TRBJ2-3
clone_size: .
d_call: .
v_call: TRBV24-1
cdr3_nt: TGTGCCACCAGTGACCGACTAGAAAGCACAGATACGCAGTATTTT
cdr3_aa: CATSDRLESTDTQYF

j_call: TRBJ1-6
clone_size: .
d_call: TRBD1
v_call: TRBV12-3/TRBV12-4
cdr3_nt: TGTGCCAGCAGTTTAGGGCCAGGGGGATCACCCCTCCACTTT
cdr3_aa: CASSLGPGGSPLHF

j_call: TRBJ2-7
clone_size: many
d_call: TRBD1
v_call: TRBV20-1
cdr3_nt: TGCAGTGCTAGTGAGGGGACAGGGATTTACGAGCAGTACTTC
cdr3_aa: CSASEGTGIYEQYF

j_call: TRBJ2-5
clone_size: many
d_call: .
v_call: TRBV29-1
cdr3_nt: TGCAGCGCAACTCACGGGACCACCGAAGGGTCCCAGTACTTC
cdr3_aa: CSATHGTTEGSQYF

j_call: TRBJ2-3
clone_size: .
d_call: TRBD2
v_call: TRBV28
cdr3_nt: TGTGCCAGCAGTTTACCTAGCGGTACTCCTCTTGAAACGCAGTATTTT
cdr3_aa: CASSLPSGTPLETQYF

j_call: TRBJ1-6
clone_size: few
d_call: .
v_call: TRBV11-2
cdr3_nt: TGTGCCAGTGCGGGAAATTCACCCCTCCACTTT
cdr3_aa: CASAGNSPLHF